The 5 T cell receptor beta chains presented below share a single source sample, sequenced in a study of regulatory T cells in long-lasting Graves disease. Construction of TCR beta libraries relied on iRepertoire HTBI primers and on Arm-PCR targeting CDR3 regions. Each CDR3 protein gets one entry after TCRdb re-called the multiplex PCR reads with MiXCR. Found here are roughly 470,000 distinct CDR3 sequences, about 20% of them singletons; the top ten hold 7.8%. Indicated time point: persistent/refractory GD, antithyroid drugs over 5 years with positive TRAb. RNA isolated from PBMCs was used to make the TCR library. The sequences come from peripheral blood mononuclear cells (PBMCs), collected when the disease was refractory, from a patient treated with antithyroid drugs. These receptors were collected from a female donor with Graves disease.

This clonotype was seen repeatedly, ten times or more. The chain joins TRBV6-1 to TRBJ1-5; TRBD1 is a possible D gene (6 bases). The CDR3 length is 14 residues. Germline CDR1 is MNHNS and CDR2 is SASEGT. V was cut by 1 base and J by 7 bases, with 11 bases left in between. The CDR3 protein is CASSEGGGGQPQHF. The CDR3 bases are TGTGCCAGCAGTGAAGGGGGGGGCGGACAGCCCCAGCATTTT.

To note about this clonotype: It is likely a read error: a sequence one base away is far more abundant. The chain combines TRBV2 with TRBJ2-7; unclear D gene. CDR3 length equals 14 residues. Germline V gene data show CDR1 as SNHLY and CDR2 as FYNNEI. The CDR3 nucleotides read TGCGCCAGCAGTGGGCGCCTGATTGTGGAAGAGCAGTACTTC. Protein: CASSGRLIVEEQYF.

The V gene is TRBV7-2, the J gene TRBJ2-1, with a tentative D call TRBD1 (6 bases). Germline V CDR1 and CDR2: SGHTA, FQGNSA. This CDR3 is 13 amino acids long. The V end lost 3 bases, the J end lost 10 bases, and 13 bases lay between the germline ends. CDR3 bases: TGTGCCAGCAGCTTTTTCGTAGGACAGGAGCAGTTCTTC. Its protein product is CASSFFVGQEQFF.

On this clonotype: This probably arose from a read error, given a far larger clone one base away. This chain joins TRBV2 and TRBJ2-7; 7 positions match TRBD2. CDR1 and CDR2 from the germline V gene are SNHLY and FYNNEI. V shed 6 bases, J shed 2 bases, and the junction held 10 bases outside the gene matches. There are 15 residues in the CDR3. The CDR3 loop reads CASSLGGSTTYEQYF. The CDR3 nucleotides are TGTGCCAGCAGCTTAGGCGGGAGTACCACCTACGAGCAGTACTTC.

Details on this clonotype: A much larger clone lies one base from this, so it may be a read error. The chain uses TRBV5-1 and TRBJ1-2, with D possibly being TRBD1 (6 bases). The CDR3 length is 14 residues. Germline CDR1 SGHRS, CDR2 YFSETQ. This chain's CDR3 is CASSLDQGTDGHTF. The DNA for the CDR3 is TGTGCCAGCAGCTTGGACCAGGGGACTGATGGCCACACCTTC.